This T cell receptor beta chain was sequenced during a study of shared clonotypes between healthy human individuals. Study details: Contributing individuals were two females and three males aged 18 to 49. Findings and caveats of the study: Among non-shared clonotypes, generation probabilities were lower than among those shared by all four donors. A handful of donors shared around 5% of their naive CD4 clonotypes.

A remark on this clone: Antigen specificity is unknown.

The CDR3 covers 17 residues. The germline CDR1 and CDR2 sequences are SGHNT and YYREEE (reference sequence). Trimming cost V 4 bases and J 7 bases; bases outside gene matches: 18. Over several immunoSEQ plates, each subset's genomic DNA was distributed in even portions. This table comes from immunoSEQ multiplex PCR, and its TCRdb copy is limited to in-frame clones, with some not included. The sample comprises roughly 1,500,000 clones, approximately 98.5% of which are singletons, and 0.36% rests with the top ten. The specimen sequenced was naive CD4+ T cells sorted from blood. Sample subset: CD45RA+ positively selected. The receptor comes from a young man in good health. V gene TRBV5-4 combines with J gene TRBJ2-5; 8 bases are a match to TRBD1. The CDR3 sequence: CASSPPWGQATQWTQYF. CDR3 bases: TGTGCCAGCAGCCCACCCTGGGGACAGGCCACTCAGTGGACCCAGTACTTC.